Presented here are 14 T cell receptor beta chains from one specimen sequenced in a study of cytomegalovirus exposure and HLA in healthy donors. A multiplex PCR was run with 60 Vbeta primers and 13 Jbeta primers. The repertoire was sequenced with immunoSEQ multiplex PCR; TCRdb's copy has only in-frame clones and lacks some. The sample shows about 81,000 clones, around four fifths of them seen only once. Input material: PBMCs. These receptors all come from a man in his forties or fifties in good health and CMV-seropositive.

The J gene is TRBJ2-7, the V gene TRBV29-1, with 11 bases fitting TRBD2. CDR3 length: 14 residues. CDR1 and CDR2 from the germline V gene are SQVTM and ANQGSEA. The V segment lost 6 bases and the J segment 4 bases; nucleotides outside the gene matches: 8. The CDR3: CSVKMGLAAYEQYF. CDR3 bases: TGCAGCGTAAAAATGGGACTAGCGGCGTACGAGCAGTACTTC.

The chain carries TRBV11-2 and TRBJ2-2; the match to TRBD1 covers 9 bases. Germline trimming cut 4 bases from V and 6 bases from J; bases unmatched to any gene: 6. The CDR3 sequence is 15 residues long. Germline assignment: CDR1 SGHAT and CDR2 FQNNGV. CDR3 in DNA: TGTGCCAGCAGCTCCGGGACAGGGAATTCCGGGGAGCTGTTTTTT. The encoded protein is CASSSGTGNSGELFF.

The chain joins TRBV18 to TRBJ2-5; the match to TRBD2 covers 7 bases. Judging by the DNA end, TRBJ2-7 fits better; the J call may be wrong. The CDR3 covers 15 residues. The germline gives CDR1 KGHSH, CDR2 LQKENI. CDR3 sequence (DNA): TGTGCCAGCTCACCCCCCGGGACTATCATCTACGAGCAGTACTTC. Encoded protein: CASSPPGTIIYEQYF.

The V gene is TRBV7-9, the J gene TRBJ2-2, with 11 nucleotides matching TRBD2. Trimming took 4 bases from V and 4 from J; bases not matched to a gene: 14. The CDR3 is 19 residues long. Germline CDR1 SEHNR, CDR2 FQNEAQ (reference sequence). CDR3 DNA sequence: TGTGCCAGCAGCTCCACCCAACTACTAGCGGGAGTGGGCACCGGGGAGCTGTTTTTT. Translated: CASSSTQLLAGVGTGELFF.

J is TRBJ2-2 and V is TRBV6-5; no clear D. V dropped 6 bases and J dropped 5 bases, with 7 bases sitting between them. CDR1 MNHEY and CDR2 SVGAGI come from the germline V gene. This CDR3 region has 12 residues. DNA for the CDR3: TGTGCCAGCAGGCTACTAACCGGGGAGCTGTTTTTT. Its protein is CASRLLTGELFF.

The CDR3 region is CASVQLADTYEQYF. CDR3 DNA sequence: TGTGCTAGTGTCCAACTAGCGGACACTTACGAGCAGTACTTC. The rearrangement links TRBV12-5 to TRBJ2-7; the match to TRBD2 covers 8 bases. V was pared by 7 bases and J by 4 bases, with 9 bases of the junction left unmatched. CDR3 size: 14 residues. CDR1 and CDR2 from the germline V gene are LGHNT and FRNRAP.

CDR3 in DNA: TGCGCCAGCAGCATGTGGAGGGAGCGCACAGATACGCAGTATTTT. This sequence encodes CASSMWRERTDTQYF. The V gene is TRBV5-1, the J gene TRBJ2-3; possibly TRBD2 for D (6 bases). Trimming pared 4 bases from V and 1 base from J, leaving 13 bases between. Germline V gives CDR1 SGHRS, CDR2 YFSETQ. The CDR3 runs to 15 residues.

The chain uses TRBV7-9 and TRBJ1-1, with 10 nucleotides matching TRBD1. The V and J ends lost 3 bases and 8 bases, in that order; junction bases with no gene match: 6. This CDR3 region has 14 residues. Per the germline V gene, CDR1 is SEHNR and CDR2 is FQNEAQ (reference sequence). In nucleotides, the CDR3 is TGTGCCAGCAGCTTCGTTCGGACAGGGGGGGAAGCTTTCTTT. Protein product: CASSFVRTGGEAFF.

This clone turned up a few times. This chain connects TRBV18 to TRBJ1-1; no reliable D call. The germline CDR1 and CDR2 sequences are KGHSH and LQKENI. This CDR3 has 15 residues. Trimming pared 2 bases from V and 1 base from J, leaving 11 bases between. The CDR3 nucleotides are TGTGCCAGCTCACCAGTCGTTCAACAGAACACTGAAGCTTTCTTT. Amino acid sequence: CASSPVVQQNTEAFF.

V usage is TRBV5-8 and J usage is TRBJ2-5; D not certain. The germline V gene has CDR1 SGHTS and CDR2 YDEGEE. This CDR3 is built from 13 residues. Deletions cut 2 bases from V and 4 bases from J, with 9 bases between. CDR3 DNA: TGTGCCAGCAGCTTCTTCTCCGGAGAGACCCAGTACTTC. It encodes CASSFFSGETQYF.

The rearrangement joins TRBV11-3 to TRBJ2-7; 14 positions match TRBD2. V lost 4 bases, J lost 6 bases, and 5 bases stayed unmatched. The CDR3 is 15 residues long. Germline-derived CDR1 and CDR2 are SGHNT and YENEEA. The CDR3 nucleotides read TGTGCCAGCAGCTCGGGACTAGCGGGAGAAGGCGAGCAGTACTTC. Protein sequence: CASSSGLAGEGEQYF. The full variable domain, with the rest looked up from reference TRBV11-3 and TRBJ2-7, is EAGVVQSPRYKIIEKKQPVAFWCNPISGHNTLYWYLQNLGQGPELLIRYENEEAVDDSQLPKDRFSAERLKGVDSTLKIQPAELGDSAVYLCASSSGLAGEGEQYFGPGTRLTVT.

The rearrangement links TRBV9 to TRBJ2-3, with D perhaps matching TRBD1 (5 bases). Trimming shortened V by 4 bases and J by 0 bases, and 9 bases separated the two germline ends. Germline CDR1 reads SGDLS; CDR2 reads YYNGEE. This CDR3 region has 14 residues. CDR3 sequence: CASSYRSSTDTQYF. CDR3 DNA: TGTGCCAGCAGCTACAGGTCTAGCACAGATACGCAGTATTTT.

Regarding this clone: The junction and the germline gene differ at one end; a read error may be behind it. The sample contains more than one DNA sequence encoding this CDR3. V gene TRBV7-7 combines with J gene TRBJ1-1; TRBD1 agrees at 8 bases. Germline V lookup: CDR1 SSHAT, CDR2 FNYEAQ (reference sequence). CDR3 length: 18 residues. For the CDR3, the DNA is TGTGCCAGCAGCTTACCTATTAACAGGGGGAAGATGAACACTGAGGCTTTCTTT. Its translation: CASSLPINRGKMNTEAFF.

In regard to this clone: At one of its ends the junction is not consistent with the germline gene, which may arise from a read error. The chain links TRBV19 to TRBJ2-6; TRBD1 is a possible D gene (6 bases). The CDR3 spans 13 residues. Germline CDR1 is LNHDA and CDR2 is SQIVND (reference sequence). The CDR3 spells CASRGSGANGLTF. CDR3 nucleotides: TGTGCCAGCAGGGGTTCTGGGGCCAACGGCCTGACTTTC.